The rows below give T cell receptor beta chains drawn from one sample of a study of blood T cell repertoires in COVID-19. This table comes from immunoSEQ multiplex PCR, and its TCRdb copy is limited to in-frame clones, with some not included. The sample contains 200,000 to 250,000 clones, roughly four fifths of which appear only once. The material sequenced was peripheral blood. Every receptor here comes from a woman in her 40s with acute or convalescent COVID-19. CDR3s include the opening cysteine and the closing phenylalanine or tryptophan. The order of the fields is clone size, D gene, J gene, V gene, CDR3 protein, CDR3 DNA. A D gene is named only where the DNA matches it firmly. The size entry is marked missing in some rows and otherwise reads once, few, many or a size class.

>few|TRBD2|TRBJ2-3|TRBV14
CASSLTSGSSRSTDTQYF
TGTGCCAGCAGCCTCACTAGCGGGAGTAGTAGGAGCACAGATACGCAGTATTTT
>once|TRBD2|TRBJ2-1|TRBV6-2/TRBV6-3
CASSYGGLGSYNEQFF
TGTGCCAGCAGTTACGGGGGACTAGGCTCCTACAATGAGCAGTTCTTC
>.|.|TRBJ1-1|TRBV27
CASSFSGESLRNTEAFF
TGTGCCAGCAGTTTTAGCGGGGAAAGCCTAAGGAACACTGAAGCTTTCTTT
>.|.|TRBJ2-1|TRBV12-3/TRBV12-4
CASSFLEIDEQFF
TGTGCCAGCAGTTTCCTAGAGATCGATGAGCAGTTCTTC
>.|.|TRBJ1-3|TRBV7-2
CASSLGLRFSGNTIYF
TGTGCCAGCAGCTTAGGTCTCCGGTTCTCTGGAAACACCATATATTTT
>.|.|TRBJ2-5|TRBV6-5
CASSRGARETQYF
TGTGCCAGCAGCCGTGGGGCCAGAGAGACCCAGTACTTC
>.|.|TRBJ2-3|TRBV2
CASSELQGTGTDTQYF
TGTGCCAGCAGTGAGTTACAGGGAACCGGCACAGATACGCAGTATTTT
>.|TRBD2|TRBJ2-1|TRBV30
CAWSAGTSGSDPGLFF
TGTGCCTGGAGCGCAGGGACTAGCGGGTCCGATCCGGGGCTGTTCTTC
>few|.|TRBJ1-1|TRBV9
CASSVDLATGIKSEAFF
TGTGCCAGCAGCGTAGATCTGGCCACAGGCATTAAGTCTGAAGCTTTCTTT
>.|TRBD1|TRBJ1-5|TRBV10-3
CAISQTGGGQPQHF
TGTGCCATCAGTCAGACAGGGGGCGGACAGCCCCAGCATTTT
>.|.|TRBJ2-7|TRBV25-1
CASSRDFEQYF
TGTGCCAGCAGCCGGGACTTCGAGCAGTACTTC
>.|.|TRBJ2-1|TRBV2
CASGGSYNEQFF
TGTGCCAGCGGGGGGTCGTACAATGAGCAGTTCTTC
>.|.|TRBJ1-1|TRBV19
CASSPSKTGHRVTEAFF
TGTGCCAGTAGTCCTTCCAAAACGGGACATCGAGTAACTGAAGCTTTCTTT